Below are 6 T cell receptor beta chains sequenced from a single sample in a study of blood T cell repertoires in COVID-19. Only in-frame clones appear in the TCRdb table, and some are missing; sequencing was by immunoSEQ multiplex PCR. The sample has some 88,000 clones, 85% to 90% seen once. Material: peripheral blood. The origin of the receptors is a woman in her seventies with acute or convalescent COVID-19.

V and J are TRBV5-1 and TRBJ2-4; 14 bases align to TRBD2. CDR1 is SGHRS, CDR2 YFSETQ, per germline. The CDR3 contains 19 residues. V gave up 2 bases and J gave up 0 bases; unmatched junction bases: 7. CDR3 residues: CASSLMGLAGAGAKNIQYF. The CDR3 DNA sequence: TGCGCCAGCAGCTTAATGGGACTAGCGGGAGCGGGAGCCAAAAACATTCAGTACTTC.

The chain links TRBV2 to TRBJ2-2, with TRBD2 as a possible D gene (5 bases). CDR3 length: 12 amino acids. V was cut by 8 bases and J by 6 bases, with 10 bases left in between. Germline CDR1 is SNHLY and CDR2 is FYNNEI. The CDR3 reads CASQRAAGELFF. DNA of the CDR3: TGTGCCAGCCAGAGAGCGGCCGGGGAGCTGTTTTTT.

The rearrangement uses TRBV2 and TRBJ2-1; weak D call: TRBD2 (7 bases). The CDR3 extends over 16 amino acids. V lost 8 bases and J 3 bases, leaving 20 bases between the germline ends. From germline, CDR1 is SNHLY and CDR2 FYNNEI. The CDR3 here is CASGWGGRIRYNEQFF. The CDR3 DNA reads as TGTGCCAGCGGATGGGGGGGCCGAATCCGCTACAATGAGCAGTTCTTC.

This chain connects TRBV18 to TRBJ2-1; 9 bases map to TRBD2. Germline CDR1 and CDR2: KGHSH and LQKENI. The junction had 25 bases not matched to a gene; V was cut back by 2 bases and J by 2 bases. This CDR3 spans 23 amino acids. The CDR3 DNA follows: TGTGCCAGCTCACCATACCTCAGGGGACAGAGCGGGAGGAATACGCCGGCCTACAATGAGCAGTTCTTC. Its translation is CASSPYLRGQSGRNTPAYNEQFF. The variable domain in full, completed from reference TRBV18 and TRBJ2-1, reads NAGVMQNPRHLVRRRGQEARLRCSPMKGHSHVYWYRQLPEEGLKFMVYLQKENIIDESGMPKERFSAEFPKEGPSILRIQQVVRGDSAAYFCASSPYLRGQSGRNTPAYNEQFFGPGTRLTVL.

The V gene is TRBV5-1, the J gene TRBJ2-2; no firm D call. V lost 1 base to trimming and J lost 1 base, with 5 bases between them. Germline CDR1 is SGHRS and CDR2 is YFSETQ. CDR3 length equals 14 residues. The CDR3 protein is CASSLLQNTGELFF. The CDR3 DNA is TGCGCCAGCAGCTTGTTACAGAACACCGGGGAGCTGTTTTTT. The complete variable domain, with remaining parts taken from reference TRBV5-1 and TRBJ2-2, reads KAGVTQTPRYLIKTRGQQVTLSCSPISGHRSVSWYQQTPGQGLQFLFEYFSETQRNKGNFPGRFSGRQFSNSRSEMNVSTLELGDSALYLCASSLLQNTGELFFGEGSRLTVL.

This chain connects TRBV24-1 to TRBJ2-1; 9 bases align to TRBD2. This CDR3 contains 16 residues. With V trimmed by 5 bases and J by 8 bases, 12 bases remained unmatched. Germline V gene data show CDR1 as KGHDR and CDR2 as SFDVKD. The CDR3 sequence is CATSAWASGRFDEQFF. The DNA for the CDR3 is TGTGCCACCAGTGCCTGGGCCAGCGGGAGGTTTGATGAGCAGTTCTTC.